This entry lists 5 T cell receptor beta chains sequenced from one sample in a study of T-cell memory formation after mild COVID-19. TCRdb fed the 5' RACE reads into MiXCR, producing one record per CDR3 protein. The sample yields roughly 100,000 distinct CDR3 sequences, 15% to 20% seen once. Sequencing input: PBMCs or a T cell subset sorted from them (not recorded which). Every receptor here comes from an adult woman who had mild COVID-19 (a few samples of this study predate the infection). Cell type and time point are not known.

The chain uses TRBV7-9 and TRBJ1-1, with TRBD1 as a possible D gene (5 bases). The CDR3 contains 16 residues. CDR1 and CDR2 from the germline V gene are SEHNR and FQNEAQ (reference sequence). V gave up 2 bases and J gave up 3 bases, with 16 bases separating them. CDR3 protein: CASSLTPGLVDTEAFF. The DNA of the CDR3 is TGTGCCAGCAGCTTAACCCCAGGGCTCGTTGACACTGAAGCTTTCTTT.

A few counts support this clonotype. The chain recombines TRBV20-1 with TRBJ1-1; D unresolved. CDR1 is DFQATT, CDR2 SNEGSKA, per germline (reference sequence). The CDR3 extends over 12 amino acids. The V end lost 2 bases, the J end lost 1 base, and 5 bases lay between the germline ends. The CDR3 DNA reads TGCAGTGCTAGAAACGGGAACACTGAAGCTTTCTTT. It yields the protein CSARNGNTEAFF.

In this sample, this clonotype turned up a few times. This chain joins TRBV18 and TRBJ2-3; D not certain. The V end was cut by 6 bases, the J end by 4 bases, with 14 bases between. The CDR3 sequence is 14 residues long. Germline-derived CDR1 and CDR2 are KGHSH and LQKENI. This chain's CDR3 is CASSLMTPPDTQYF. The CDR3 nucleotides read TGTGCCAGCTCCCTGATGACTCCTCCAGATACGCAGTATTTT.

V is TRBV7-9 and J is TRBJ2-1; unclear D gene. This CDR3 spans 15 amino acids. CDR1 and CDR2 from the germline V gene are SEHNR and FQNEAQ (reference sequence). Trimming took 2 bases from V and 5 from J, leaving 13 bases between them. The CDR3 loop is CASSLSFLSNNEQFF. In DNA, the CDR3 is TGTGCCAGCAGCTTATCTTTCCTGTCAAACAATGAGCAGTTCTTC.

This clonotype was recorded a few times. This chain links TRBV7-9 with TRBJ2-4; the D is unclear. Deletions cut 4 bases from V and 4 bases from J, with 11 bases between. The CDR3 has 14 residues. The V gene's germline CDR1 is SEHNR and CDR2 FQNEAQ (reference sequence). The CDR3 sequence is CASSSTTGKNIQYF. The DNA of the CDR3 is TGTGCCAGCAGCTCAACGACCGGGAAAAACATTCAGTACTTC.